These 3 T cell receptor beta chains share one sample of origin, sequenced in a study of blood T cell repertoires in COVID-19 (dated by TCRdb to about 2020). The library was produced with the immunoSEQ multiplex PCR assay. Entries here come from immuneACCESS through TCRdb and include only in-frame sequences with V and J called. Some clones fail to appear in such tables; in the studies checked, an unresolved V gene covers under half of the shortfall, and the cause of the remainder is unknown. This sample is represented by 95,000 to 100,000 clones; about 84% of them were singletons. The ten biggest clones cover approximately 24% of the sample. Sequencing input: peripheral blood. Receptors originate from a human donor in a cohort sampled during active COVID-19.

This chain uses TRBV21-1 with TRBJ2-6; the D segment call TRBD1 is taken from the table without a DNA check. TRBV21-1 is marked as a pseudogene. This CDR3 is 17 amino acids long. The CDR3 bases are TGTGCCAGCAGCAAAAGACAGACCCACTCTGGGGCCAACGTCCTGACTTTC. This codes for CASSKRQTHSGANVLTF.

The rearrangement joins TRBV2 to TRBJ2-7; possibly TRBD2 for D (5 bases). Between the trimmed V and J ends, which lost 4 bases and 6 bases, there was a span of 25 bases. From germline, CDR1 is SNHLY and CDR2 FYNNEI. The CDR3 totals 17 residues. CDR3 sequence (DNA): TGTGCCAGCAGTGGAGGGCTGGGGAAGGCGAAACCTGCCGAGCAGTACTTC. Its protein product is CASSGGLGKAKPAEQYF.

The gene calls are TRBV7-2 and TRBJ2-3, with D perhaps matching TRBD1 (5 bases). The germline V gene has CDR1 SGHTA and CDR2 FQGNSA. CDR3 size: 16 residues. With 2 bases removed from V and 2 bases from J, the gap between germline ends came to 14 bases. This CDR3 reads CASSLNQGAVTDTQYF. The CDR3 coding sequence is TGTGCCAGCAGCTTAAATCAAGGGGCCGTCACAGATACGCAGTATTTT.